This is a list of T cell receptor beta chains from one sample in a study of human T cells and chemical hapten exposure. Via MiXCR, TCRdb re-called the RACE reads, giving one row per CDR3 protein. The data show more than 250,000 distinct CDR3 sequences, about 9.4% seen once. The starting material was whole blood, obtained in connection with sensitization to the hapten diphenylcyclopropenone (DPC). The receptor source for this set is a woman between 40 and 50 years old with alopecia areata. Some clones in this sample may be carry-over from other donors' samples. CDR3s include the opening cysteine and the closing phenylalanine or tryptophan. D genes are given only for firm matches. A clone size is listed for some rows: how often the clone was seen (once, few, many), or a class if it is expanded.

D,V,size,J,DNA,CDR3
-,TRBV7-2,-,TRBJ1-1,TGTGCCAGCAGCTTAGAGTGGCAGGGAAACACTGAAGCTTTCTTT,CASSLEWQGNTEAFF
TRBD2,TRBV7-2,-,TRBJ2-3,TGTGCCAGCAGCCCGTGGACTAGCGGGACAGATACGCAGTATTTT,CASSPWTSGTDTQYF
-,TRBV6-1,-,TRBJ1-5,TGTGCCAGCAGTGTGAGATATAATAGCAATCAGCCCCAGCATTTT,CASSVRYNSNQPQHF
TRBD2,TRBV10-3,few,TRBJ2-1,TGTGCCGCCGATAGCGGGAACAATGAGCAGTTCTTC,CAADSGNNEQFF
-,TRBV28,few,TRBJ2-2,TGTGCCAGCAGTTGGGCAGGACAGAACACCGGGGAGCTGTTTTTT,CASSWAGQNTGELFF
-,TRBV15,many,TRBJ2-7,TGTGCCACCAGCAGAGATAAGGGATACGAGCAGTACTTC,CATSRDKGYEQYF
TRBD1,TRBV5-5,few,TRBJ2-1,TGTGCCAGCAGCTCATGGACAGGGGGTAATGAGCAGTTCTTC,CASSSWTGGNEQFF
-,TRBV24-1,few,TRBJ1-2,TGTGCCACCAGTGAGTCAATCGGCTATGGCTACACCTTC,CATSESIGYGYTF
-,TRBV4-1,-,TRBJ1-2,TGCGCCAGCAGCCACCCGAAGGCGCAGTTCTATGGCTACACCTTC,CASSHPKAQFYGYTF
-,TRBV7-8,few,TRBJ1-4,TGTGCCAGCAGCTTAGTGACGGGGCGTAATGAAAAACTGTTTTTT,CASSLVTGRNEKLFF
-,TRBV21-1,few,TRBJ1-6,TGTGCCAGCAGCCCCGACAGGGAAGATAATTCACCCCTCCACTTT,CASSPDREDNSPLHF
TRBD1,TRBV6-4,-,TRBJ1-1,TGTGCCATCCGGACAGGGGGACACACTGAAGCTTTCTTT,CAIRTGGHTEAFF
TRBD1,TRBV9,few,TRBJ1-1,TGTGCCAGCAGCGTAGAGGGACAGGGTCTGAACACTGAAGCTTTCTTT,CASSVEGQGLNTEAFF
TRBD2,TRBV7-2,few,TRBJ2-1,TGTGCCAGCAGCTCGACTAGCGGTATTAGGAATGAGCAGTTCTTC,CASSSTSGIRNEQFF
-,TRBV28,few,TRBJ1-2,TGTGCCAGCAGTCCTCCTTTTTACAAAGGGGCGCGTGGCTACACCTTC,CASSPPFYKGARGYTF